This entry is about one T cell receptor (beta chain). The antigen remains undetermined. TCRdb used MiXCR to reprocess the 5' RACE reads, holding one entry per CDR3 protein. The repertoire has hundreds of thousands of distinct CDR3 sequences, under 9.5% of them found once; the top ten carry roughly 2.1%. The V and J ends lost 1 base and 5 bases respectively, with 11 bases between them. This CDR3 is 14 amino acids long. Germline V gene sequence: CDR1 LGHDT, CDR2 YNNKEL (reference sequence). This entry is derived from a study of identical twins. General study points: Researchers reported excess low generation probability among twin-shared out-of-frame alpha sequences.

These same data were also listed under a study on yellow fever vaccine responses in identical twins.

The sample comprised memory (CD45RO+) T cells sorted from blood. This clonotype originated in a woman in her late teens or twenties in good health. The chain uses TRBV3-1 and TRBJ1-1; maybe TRBD1 (6 bases). The DNA of the CDR3 is TGTGCCAGCAGCCAAGCCAGGGGACTTACTGAAGCTTTCTTT. Its translation: CASSQARGLTEAFF.